This TCR beta chain was sequenced for a study of T cells in Graves' hyperthyroidism and ophthalmopathy (dated by TCRdb to between 2018 and 2021). Notes on the research overall: Peripheral blood samples were taken at the time of initial diagnosis, prior to any treatment. A discovery cohort of roughly 100 patients, fewer than 50 with Graves' ophthalmopathy and approximately 57 with stable Graves' hyperthyroidism, was used to find distinguishing TCR V-J signatures. The approximately 97 discovery patients were randomly divided into training and test sets at a 7:3 ratio. Prospective prediction of ophthalmopathy was tested in an independent validation cohort consisting of 18 hyperthyroidism patients and some 17 patients who later progressed to ophthalmopathy. TCR Vbeta CDR3 sequencing of 120 to 150 peripheral blood samples (43 ophthalmopathy, roughly 72 hyperthyroidism and roughly 17 progressor patients) is reported in the paper. In about 6 Graves' hyperthyroidism patients, the study also compared T-cell repertoires from thyroid tissue with T-cell repertoires from blood. Once sampling was done, hyperthyroidism patients were given methimazole at a starting dose of 30 mg daily, whereas ophthalmopathy patients were given high-dose intravenous methylprednisolone.

CDR1 and CDR2 (MDHEN, SYDVKM) derive from the germline V gene. The CDR3 goes from the cysteine to the phenylalanine over 14 residues. The kept DNA is CDR3 alone, 42 bases in frame from the first base. The V end loses 10 bases and the J end loses 3 bases, and a stretch of 19 bases separates them. Graves' hyperthyroidism was defined as stable when no progression to ophthalmopathy occurred over 18 months of follow-up. Hyperthyroidism patients were newly diagnosed, had a disease duration of under 2 months, and were aged 18 to 65 years. Patients with uncontrolled infections, other autoimmune diseases, pregnancy or lactation were excluded. Clinical symptoms, serum thyroxine and TRAb, thyroid ultrasound, and orbital computed tomography formed the basis for the diagnoses. Ficoll-Paque density gradient centrifugation was used to isolate PBMCs from approximately 10 ml of fresh peripheral blood. Trizol reagent was used to extract total RNA, and RNA quality was then checked on an Agilent 2100 Bioanalyzer.

The paper's findings and limits, for the study overall: During validation, the model predicted progression to ophthalmopathy a median of roughly six months ahead of onset, with almost 71% sensitivity and almost 75% specificity. No statistical method was used to set the sample size in advance, and investigators knew the group allocation. In cross-validation, a model built on a 13 V-J signature told ophthalmopathy apart from stable hyperthyroidism with 87.88% sensitivity and around 83% specificity, and in testing the same model reached 80%/75%. Blood samples also contained most of the expanded thyroid clonotypes (frequency above 0.001), which suggests that blood repertoires may reflect thyroid immune responses.

The TCR beta CDR3 regions were amplified from RNA transcripts. The TCR CDR3 was subjected to a first round of RT-PCR using the HTBI primer set and the Qiagen OneStep RT-PCR kit. Libraries were constructed in a second round of multiplex PCR, after which size selection and purification were performed. The libraries were sequenced on an Illumina HiSeq2000 using paired-end 100 bp reads. The authors' analysis ran thus. SOAPnuke was used to process the raw data, with reads discarded if the reads contained adapters or uncalled bases, had a mean Phred below 15, or lacked an exact constant-primer or identifier match. High-quality paired reads were merged using COPE v1.2.5, and each unique nucleotide sequence was defined as a clonotype. Clonotypes were aligned to IMGT TRBV, TRBD and TRBJ reference segments using MiTCR v1.1. Analysis was restricted to V-J combinations with a frequency above 0.0001, which covered roughly 99% of repertoires. The TCS score was defined as F50 (clonal expansion) divided by E x V (chaos), with BLOSUM62-based TCRdist calculated between CDR3 peptides within each V-J. Welch's t-statistics and random forest reduced around 520 V-J features to 10 to 15, which were used in a naive Bayes classifier (R e1071). TCRdb redid the processing of the public reads, applying fastp at Q25 and MiXCR, and retained in-frame beta chains. When rows share a CDR3 protein, they turn into one entry using the most common DNA and genes. These V and J calls originate from TCRdb's pipeline instead of the authors' own analysis. The sample table records 450,000 to 650,000 distinct CDR3 sequences; roughly 20% of these occur just once. The ten largest account for about 26% of the sample.

Concerning this clonotype: Its binding antigen is unknown. The input lacks base qualities; no much larger clone sits a single base away.

What was sequenced was blood. The chain joins TRBV28 to TRBJ2-7; TRBD1 might be the D gene, on 5 matching bases. This clonotype was sampled from a young man with Graves' hyperthyroidism. The bases are TGTGCCACCCAAACGGGTCAGGGCGGCTACGAGCAGTACTTC. It translates as CATQTGQGGYEQYF.